The present T cell receptor beta chain was sequenced within a study of shared clonotypes between healthy human individuals. Notes on the study in general: A generally larger estimated richness was seen in naive subsets than in memory subsets.

This clone was seen once. Its specificity is not known. Only in-frame clones appear in the TCRdb table, and some are missing; sequencing was by immunoSEQ multiplex PCR. The sample gives about 1.5 million clones, 98% of which show up once; roughly 0.45% is in the top ten. V was cut by 3 bases and J by 5 bases, with 16 bases left in between. The CDR3 sequence is 15 residues long. The germline V gene encodes CDR1 KGHSH and CDR2 LQKENI. Sequenced material: naive CD4+ T cells sorted from blood. Subset specified: CD45RA+ positively selected. The sequence was obtained from a young man in good health. The chain uses TRBV18 and TRBJ2-5; the D is unclear. This CDR3 reads CASSPARDNFETQYF. In nucleotides, the CDR3 is TGTGCCAGCTCACCGGCTCGAGACAATTTTGAGACCCAGTACTTC.